These 29 T cell receptor beta chains originate from one sample sequenced in a study of blood T cell repertoires in COVID-19. Only in-frame clones appear in the TCRdb table, and some are missing; sequencing was by immunoSEQ multiplex PCR. The table shows some 500,000 clones, with 88% occurring only once. The specimen sequenced was PBMCs or T cells enriched from blood (not recorded which). The receptors were sampled from a middle-aged woman who had recovered from COVID-19.

The chain carries TRBV6-5 and TRBJ2-1, with D unresolved. The germline gives CDR1 MNHEY, CDR2 SVGAGI. The CDR3 runs to 12 residues. V gave up 6 bases and J gave up 6 bases, with 9 bases separating them. The CDR3 is CASRSGGNEQFF. CDR3 sequence (DNA): TGTGCCAGCAGATCCGGCGGCAATGAGCAGTTCTTC.

This clone was seen more than once but under ten times. This rearrangement joins TRBV29-1 to TRBJ1-3; D unresolved. Per germline, CDR1 SQVTM and CDR2 ANQGSEA. V dropped 2 bases and J dropped 1 base, with 9 bases sitting between them. There are 14 residues in the CDR3. The DNA for the CDR3 is TGCAGCGTTGAAATGAGAGGTTCTGGAAACACCATATATTTT. It codes for CSVEMRGSGNTIYF.

As concerns this clone: Different DNA sequences within this sample yield the same CDR3. The chain couples TRBV6-5 to TRBJ2-2; possible D gene TRBD2, 5 bases. The CDR3 spans 13 residues. V lost 5 bases and J lost 4, with 8 bases in between. CDR1 is MNHEY and CDR2 is SVGAGI in the germline V gene. CDR3 loop: CASSKRGTGELFF. DNA for the CDR3: TGTGCCAGCAGTAAACGGGGCACCGGGGAGCTGTTTTTT.

The rearrangement links TRBV11-2 to TRBJ2-2; tentative D call: TRBD1 (5 bases). This CDR3 is 13 amino acids long. Trimming took off 6 bases at V and 7 bases at J, with 12 bases between the two ends. CDR1 and CDR2 (germline): SGHAT, FQNNGV. CDR3 in DNA: TGTGCCAGCAGTATAGGGGTTGGCGGGGAGCTGTTTTTT. Residues: CASSIGVGGELFF.

This chain connects TRBV29-1 to TRBJ2-1; 7 bases are a match to TRBD2. The CDR3 spans 13 residues. The J segment lost 6 bases and the V segment lost 7 bases, leaving 9 bases of the junction unmatched. Germline V CDR1 and CDR2: SQVTM, ANQGSEA. DNA for the CDR3: TGCAGCGGAAATGGGGGGGGTTTCAATGAGCAGTTCTTC. The encoded protein is CSGNGGGFNEQFF.

V and J are TRBV3-1 (or the pseudogene TRBV3-2) and TRBJ1-1; 8 bases line up with TRBD1. CDR1 is LGHDT, CDR2 YNNKEL, per germline (reference sequence). The V segment lost 4 bases and the J segment 3 bases; nucleotides outside the gene matches: 10. This CDR3 has 16 residues. CDR3 region: CASSLRQGAWDTEAFF. DNA of the CDR3: TGTGCCAGCAGCCTGAGGCAGGGGGCGTGGGACACTGAAGCTTTCTTT.

The chain recombines TRBV10-2 with TRBJ2-1, with D perhaps TRBD2 (6 bases). The CDR3 sequence is 13 residues long. In germline, CDR1 is WSHSY, CDR2 SAAADI. Trimming cost V 4 bases and J 6 bases, with 10 bases left between them. CDR3 coding DNA: TGCGCCAGCAGTGCTACTAGCCCCAATGAGCAGTTCTTC. Its translation: CASSATSPNEQFF.

This chain links TRBV11-2 with TRBJ2-1, with 10 positions matching TRBD1. Unmatched junction bases numbered 3, after V lost 3 bases and J lost 4 bases. This CDR3 comprises 15 residues. CDR1 and CDR2 from the germline V gene are SGHAT and FQNNGV. For the CDR3, the DNA is TGTGCCAGCAGCTTTGGGACAGGGGCGTACAATGAGCAGTTCTTC. This encodes CASSFGTGAYNEQFF.

V and J are TRBV10-3 and TRBJ1-1, with D uncertain. The CDR3 runs to 16 residues. The V and J ends lost 10 bases and 1 base respectively, with 22 bases between them. Germline V gives CDR1 ENHRY, CDR2 SYGVKD. CDR3 bases: TGTGCCACCAGGCCGGGTGATGCGGGGTGGAACACTGAAGCTTTCTTT. This translates into CATRPGDAGWNTEAFF.

V gene TRBV6-5 combines with J gene TRBJ2-6, with D possibly being TRBD2 (5 bases). Trimming shortened V by 5 bases and J by 4 bases, and 9 bases separated the two germline ends. Germline V CDR1 and CDR2: MNHEY, SVGAGI. CDR3 length: 14 residues. The CDR3 spells CASSILAGANVLTF. The CDR3 nucleotides read TGTGCCAGCAGTATTCTAGCCGGGGCCAACGTCCTGACTTTC.

V gene TRBV3-1 (or the pseudogene TRBV3-2) combines with J gene TRBJ1-2; D uncertain. The CDR3 is 15 amino acids. The ends were cut back, 4 bases at V and 2 bases at J, with 14 bases in the middle. Looked up from germline, CDR1 is LGHDT and CDR2 is YNNKEL (reference sequence). CDR3 sequence reads: CASSPMIQANYGYTF. CDR3 DNA: TGTGCCAGCAGCCCCATGATTCAGGCGAACTATGGCTACACCTTC.

The V call is TRBV18, the J call TRBJ2-1; 13 bases agree with TRBD2. There are 14 residues in the CDR3. V lost 6 bases to trimming and J lost 8 bases; unmatched junction nucleotides: 4. Germline CDR1 is KGHSH and CDR2 is LQKENI. The CDR3 DNA reads TGTGCCAGCTCGCCGGGACTAGCGGGATATGAGCAGTTCTTC. It specifies CASSPGLAGYEQFF. Based on the CDR3 plus reference TRBV18 and TRBJ2-1, the full variable domain is NAGVMQNPRHLVRRRGQEARLRCSPMKGHSHVYWYRQLPEEGLKFMVYLQKENIIDESGMPKERFSAEFPKEGPSILRIQQVVRGDSAAYFCASSPGLAGYEQFFGPGTRLTVL.

V gene TRBV6-4 combines with J gene TRBJ2-3; TRBD2 matches 8 bases. V was pared by 2 bases and J by 5 bases, with 6 bases of the junction left unmatched. The CDR3 length is 15 residues. CDR1 and CDR2 (germline): MRHNA, SNTAGT. Written as DNA, the CDR3 is TGTGCCAGCAGTGACGTCGGGAGGGCCGGAGATACGCAGTATTTT. Its protein is CASSDVGRAGDTQYF.

The CDR3 DNA follows: TGTGCCAGCAGCTCCCGGACAGGGGGAGCCTATAATTCACCCCTCCACTTT. Residues: CASSSRTGGAYNSPLHF. The chain employs TRBV11-3 and TRBJ1-6; TRBD1 matches 10 bases. Trimming took 4 bases from V and 2 from J; bases not matched to a gene: 5. CDR1 SGHNT and CDR2 YENEEA come from the germline V gene. The CDR3 is made up of 17 amino acids.

This chain links TRBV5-1 with TRBJ2-5, with 7 bases lining up with TRBD1. The germline V gene has CDR1 SGHRS and CDR2 YFSETQ. V trimming: 0 bases; J trimming: 5 bases; junction bases outside the gene matches: 10. CDR3 length: 16 residues. The CDR3, as DNA: TGCGCCAGCAGCTTGGCCTGGACAGGAGGAGGTGAGACCCAGTACTTC. The encoded protein is CASSLAWTGGGETQYF.

The V and J genes are TRBV11-2 and TRBJ1-2; D remains ambiguous. The germline gives CDR1 SGHAT, CDR2 FQNNGV. Trimming removed 2 bases from V and 0 bases from J, with 4 bases in between. CDR3 size: 13 residues. CDR3 residues: CASSLSSNYGYTF. The CDR3 DNA is TGTGCCAGCAGCTTATCGTCTAACTATGGCTACACCTTC.

The chain couples TRBV27 to TRBJ1-2; 7 bases line up with TRBD1. J was trimmed by 7 bases and V by 5 bases; bases with no gene match: 13. From germline, CDR1 is MNHEY and CDR2 SMNVEV (reference sequence). This CDR3 spans 15 amino acids. The DNA of the CDR3 is TGTGCCAGCAGTCTCGGCCGGGACAGAACGTCTGGCTACACCTTC. Its translation: CASSLGRDRTSGYTF.

This chain links TRBV25-1 with TRBJ1-4; D is ambiguous. This CDR3 contains 13 residues. Between the trimmed V and J ends, which lost 6 bases and 6 bases, there was a span of 11 bases. Germline V lookup: CDR1 MGHDK, CDR2 SYGVNS. The CDR3 DNA follows: TGTGCCAGCAGCGGACTCAACTATGAAAAACTGTTTTTT. This sequence encodes CASSGLNYEKLFF.

A single count supports this clone. The J gene is TRBJ1-3, the V gene TRBV7-9, with a possible D match to TRBD1 (5 bases). This CDR3 has 15 amino acids. Germline V gene lookup returns CDR1 SEHNR and CDR2 FQNEAQ (reference sequence). V lost 2 bases and J 2 bases, leaving 10 bases between the germline ends. In DNA, the CDR3 is TGTGCCAGCAGCTTAACCCAGGGTCCTGGAAACACCATATATTTT. Amino acids: CASSLTQGPGNTIYF. The complete variable domain, with remaining parts taken from reference TRBV7-9 and TRBJ1-3, reads DTGVSQNPRHKITKRGQNVTFRCDPISEHNRLYWYRQTLGQGPEFLTYFQNEAQLEKSRLLSDRFSAERPKGSFSTLEIQRTEQGDSAMYLCASSLTQGPGNTIYFGEGSWLTVV.

V and J are TRBV30 and TRBJ1-1; no firm D call. Trimming removed 5 bases at V and 8 bases at J, with 15 bases between. This CDR3 contains 12 residues. CDR1 is GTSNPN and CDR2 is SVGIG in the germline V gene (reference sequence). CDR3 protein: CAWLKRAGEAFF. CDR3 nucleotide sequence: TGTGCCTGGTTAAAGCGGGCTGGAGAAGCTTTCTTT. Full variable domain (rest looked up from reference TRBV30 and TRBJ1-1): SQTIHQWPATLVQPVGSPLSLECTVEGTSNPNLYWYRQAAGRGLQLLFYSVGIGQISSEVPQNLSASRPQDRQFILSSKKLLLSDSGFYLCAWLKRAGEAFFGQGTRLTVV.

The chain recombines TRBV29-1 with TRBJ2-7; TRBD1 might be the D (6 bases). Trimming cost V 1 base and J 6 bases, with 25 bases left between them. The germline V gene has CDR1 SQVTM and CDR2 ANQGSEA. The CDR3 length is 17 residues. The CDR3 loop reads CSVEGGPDSGREAEQYF. The CDR3 nucleotides are TGCAGCGTTGAAGGGGGCCCGGACAGCGGTCGCGAAGCCGAGCAGTACTTC.

The rearrangement joins TRBV24-1 to TRBJ2-1; D is undetermined. Germline CDR1 is KGHDR and CDR2 is SFDVKD. Trimming took 3 bases from V and 8 from J, leaving 7 bases between them. The CDR3 is 12 residues long. In nucleotides, the CDR3 is TGTGCCACCAGTGATGGCCCCTATGAGCAGTTCTTC. Amino acid sequence: CATSDGPYEQFF.

The gene calls are TRBV11-2 and TRBJ1-5; D possibly corresponds to TRBD1 (6 bases). CDR3 length equals 17 residues. Trimming cost V 2 bases and J 8 bases, with 22 bases left between them. Germline V gene sequence: CDR1 SGHAT, CDR2 FQNNGV. CDR3 residues: CASSLLESGGFVEPQHF. The CDR3 DNA follows: TGTGCCAGCAGCTTATTGGAGTCGGGGGGCTTCGTGGAGCCCCAGCATTTT.

This chain joins TRBV3-1 (or the pseudogene TRBV3-2) and TRBJ2-2, with 7 nucleotides matching TRBD1. V lost 6 bases to trimming and J lost 0 bases; unmatched junction nucleotides: 13. In germline, CDR1 is LGHDT, CDR2 YNNKEL (reference sequence). The CDR3 is 18 residues long. Written as DNA, the CDR3 is TGTGCCAGCAGTGAAAGAACAGGGGCGATAACGAACACCGGGGAGCTGTTTTTT. It is translated as CASSERTGAITNTGELFF.

The chain recombines TRBV10-3 with TRBJ2-2, with TRBD2 identical over 14 bases. The CDR3 is 15 residues long. V shed 11 bases, J shed 1 base, and the junction held 3 bases outside the gene matches. Germline values: CDR1 ENHRY, CDR2 SYGVKD. CDR3 sequence: CAVGTSGRNTGELFF. In DNA form, the CDR3 reads TGTGCCGTCGGGACTAGCGGGAGGAACACCGGGGAGCTGTTTTTT.

V usage is TRBV15 and J usage is TRBJ2-1, with 9 bases fitting TRBD2. V lost 4 bases to trimming and J lost 5 bases; unmatched junction nucleotides: 6. Per germline, CDR1 LNHNV and CDR2 YYDKDF (reference sequence). The CDR3 contains 15 residues. The CDR3 region is CATSNAGGPHNEQFF. CDR3 nucleotide sequence: TGTGCCACCAGCAACGCGGGAGGGCCCCACAATGAGCAGTTCTTC.

The sample holds a few counts of this clone. This sequence joins TRBV6-2 or TRBV6-3 and TRBJ1-2; D is ambiguous. The CDR3 extends over 13 amino acids. V dropped 2 bases and J dropped 2 bases, with 6 bases sitting between them. From germline, CDR1 is MNHEY and CDR2 SVGEGT. The CDR3 spells CASSYPGNYGYTF. In DNA form, the CDR3 reads TGTGCCAGCAGTTACCCCGGGAACTATGGCTACACCTTC.

The genes are TRBV4-1 and TRBJ2-4, with D tentatively TRBD2 (6 bases). Germline assignment: CDR1 MGHRA and CDR2 YSYEKL. V lost 1 base and J lost 14, with 21 bases in between. This CDR3 has 15 residues. CDR3 sequence (DNA): TGCGCCAGCAGCCAAGTAGGGACTCCATATACAATTGAGTACTTC. This sequence encodes CASSQVGTPYTIEYF.

The chain links TRBV21-1 to TRBJ1-1; the table's D call TRBD1 went unverified against the DNA. TRBV21-1 is a known pseudogene. The CDR3 has 15 residues. The CDR3 coding sequence is TGTGCCAGCAGCAAATGTAGGGGGCCGTTAACTGAAGCTTTCTTT. Translation gives CASSKCRGPLTEAFF.